This TCR beta chain is from a study of human T cells and chemical hapten exposure. Study outcomes and limitations: Versus controls, expanded TCRs had significantly more large CDR3 similarity clusters.

As for time point: patch test 1, 2 weeks after DPC sensitization. Regarding treatment: therapeutic diphenylcyclopropenone sensitization with weekly scalp DPC. Sequencing started from total RNA isolated from unfractionated whole blood. Concerning this clonotype itself: The antigen remains unidentified.

MiXCR was run by TCRdb on the RACE reads, yielding one entry per CDR3 protein. The data hold roughly 180,000 distinct CDR3 sequences, with about a fifth observed a single time. The TCR was taken from a woman aged 45-65 years with alopecia areata. Some clones in this sample may be carry-over from other donors' samples. The source material was whole blood, sampled in connection with sensitization to the hapten diphenylcyclopropenone (DPC).

The CDR3 coding sequence is TGCAGCGTTACCCGATTACTCACCGGTGGCTACACCTTC. Its translation: CSVTRLLTGGYTF. The rearrangement links TRBV29-1 to TRBJ1-2; D not certain. Germline assignment: CDR1 SQVTM and CDR2 ANQGSEA. Trimming left V 5 bases short and J 7 bases short, with 17 bases between. This CDR3 spans 13 amino acids.